These 19 T cell receptor beta chains were sequenced from one sample in a study of shared clonotypes between healthy human individuals. Repertoires were generated with immunoSEQ multiplex PCR, while TCRdb's copy carries only in-frame clones and drops some. Among 2,500,000 or so clones listed, more than 80% were seen once. Sequencing used naive CD4+ T cells sorted from blood. The subset denotes: CD45RA+ positively selected. The receptors were gathered from a man aged 18 to 29 in good health.

This chain connects TRBV7-9 to TRBJ2-3; the match to TRBD2 covers 9 bases. This CDR3 contains 15 residues. Germline V gene lookup returns CDR1 SEHNR and CDR2 FQNEAQ (reference sequence). The trim removed 1 base at V and 6 bases at J, leaving 5 bases unmatched. The CDR3 loop reads CASSLEAGGTDTQYF. The CDR3 coding sequence is TGTGCCAGCAGCTTAGAGGCGGGAGGGACCGATACGCAGTATTTT.

J is TRBJ1-1 and V is TRBV7-6; no reliable D call. V dropped 2 bases and J dropped 3 bases, with 13 bases sitting between them. CDR3 length: 15 residues. Germline V gene sequence: CDR1 SGHVS, CDR2 FNYEAQ. In DNA form, the CDR3 reads TGTGCCAGCAGCTTACAGTCACAGAGTTACACTGAAGCTTTCTTT. It encodes CASSLQSQSYTEAFF.

This chain connects TRBV19 to TRBJ2-5, with D unresolved. Trimming stripped 6 bases from V and 5 bases from J, with 13 bases between. This CDR3 comprises 13 residues. Germline CDR1 is LNHDA and CDR2 is SQIVND (reference sequence). CDR3 DNA: TGTGCCAGTAGAGGGAACTTAGTTGAGACCCAGTACTTC. Translated, it gives CASRGNLVETQYF.

To note about this clone: Other DNA sequences in this specimen translate into the identical CDR3. V gene TRBV5-4 combines with J gene TRBJ2-3; D perhaps matches TRBD1 (6 bases). Looked up from germline, CDR1 is SGHNT and CDR2 is YYREEE (reference sequence). V dropped 0 bases and J dropped 2 bases, with 7 bases sitting between them. The CDR3 is made up of 14 amino acids. DNA for the CDR3: TGTGCCAGCAGCTTGGGGGGGCTCACAGATACGCAGTATTTT. Protein sequence: CASSLGGLTDTQYF.

This clone appeared a single time. The chain joins TRBV4-3 to TRBJ2-7; 7 bases agree with TRBD2. Germline V gene lookup returns CDR1 LGHNA and CDR2 YSLEER. CDR3 length: 15 residues. The V gene end was trimmed by 1 base and the J gene end by 4 bases; junction bases not matched to a gene: 7. The CDR3 sequence is CASSQVGAGAYEQYF. CDR3 sequence (DNA): TGCGCCAGCAGCCAAGTAGGTGCGGGAGCTTACGAGCAGTACTTC.

The rearrangement joins TRBV6-5 to TRBJ2-2; 8 bases are shared with TRBD1. With V trimmed by 6 bases and J by 1 base, 4 bases remained unmatched. This CDR3 is built from 15 residues. Germline CDR1 and CDR2: MNHEY and SVGAGI. The CDR3 sequence: CASRSTGGNTGELFF. CDR3 DNA sequence: TGTGCCAGCAGGAGCACAGGGGGGAACACCGGGGAGCTGTTTTTT.

V and J are TRBV5-4 and TRBJ2-5; a weak D match, TRBD1 (6 bases). V lost 2 bases to trimming and J lost 1 base, with 12 bases between them. Per germline, CDR1 SGHNT and CDR2 YYREEE (reference sequence). The CDR3 is 15 amino acids. The CDR3 nucleotides are TGTGCCAGCAGCTTACAGGGTGCCATCCAAGAGACCCAGTACTTC. Residues: CASSLQGAIQETQYF.

The chain recombines TRBV11-1 with TRBJ2-3; a possible D gene is TRBD2 (5 bases). The CDR3 is 16 residues long. V lost 1 base, J lost 0 bases, and 11 bases lay in between. CDR1 is SGHAT, CDR2 FQDESV, per germline (reference sequence). In nucleotides, the CDR3 is TGTGCCAGCAGCTTAGGAGGCCGGACTAGCACAGATACGCAGTATTTT. It codes for CASSLGGRTSTDTQYF.

This clone has just one count. The chain couples TRBV4-3 to TRBJ2-7, with D possibly being TRBD1 or TRBD2 (5 bases each). Per germline, CDR1 LGHNA and CDR2 YSLEER. Trimming removed 1 base at V and 2 bases at J, with 9 bases between. This CDR3 has 14 residues. The CDR3 is CASSQGQGAYEQYF. The CDR3 DNA is TGCGCCAGCAGCCAAGGCCAGGGAGCCTACGAGCAGTACTTC.

The chain carries TRBV5-1 and TRBJ2-5, with 8 bases aligning to TRBD1. CDR3 size: 14 residues. Germline trimming cut 0 bases from V and 7 bases from J; bases unmatched to any gene: 5. The V gene's germline CDR1 is SGHRS and CDR2 YFSETQ. In nucleotides, the CDR3 is TGCGCCAGCAGCTTGGGGACAGGGTTTGTGACCCAGTACTTC. It translates to CASSLGTGFVTQYF. The variable domain in full, completed from reference TRBV5-1 and TRBJ2-5, reads KAGVTQTPRYLIKTRGQQVTLSCSPISGHRSVSWYQQTPGQGLQFLFEYFSETQRNKGNFPGRFSGRQFSNSRSEMNVSTLELGDSALYLCASSLGTGFVTQYFGPGTRLLVL.

Regarding this clone: Within the sample, other DNA sequences also encode this same CDR3. CDR3 sequence reads: CASSRQGAGGYTF. The DNA for the CDR3 is TGTGCCAGCAGTCGACAGGGGGCGGGGGGCTACACCTTC. This chain connects TRBV6-5 to TRBJ1-2; 10 bases align to TRBD1. Germline V lookup: CDR1 MNHEY, CDR2 SVGAGI. The CDR3 loop spans 13 amino acids. V dropped 5 bases and J dropped 8; count of bases not matched to a gene: 5.

The V and J genes are TRBV5-6 and TRBJ1-1; D unresolved. Germline CDR1 reads SGHDT; CDR2 reads YYEEEE. V was shortened by 4 bases and J by 2 bases, with 9 bases between the two germline ends. The CDR3 is 13 residues long. CDR3 nucleotides: TGTGCCAGCAGCGCTAAGGTAAACACTGAAGCTTTCTTT. It yields the protein CASSAKVNTEAFF.

The chain uses TRBV19 and TRBJ2-2, with a tentative D call TRBD1 (5 bases). Germline V CDR1 and CDR2: LNHDA, SQIVND (reference sequence). The germline V and J ends were trimmed by 3 bases and 4 bases, with 12 bases remaining between them. This CDR3 has 15 amino acids. The CDR3 spells CASSISAGITGELFF. The CDR3 nucleotides are TGTGCCAGTAGTATCAGCGCAGGGATCACCGGGGAGCTGTTTTTT.

The V gene is TRBV7-2, the J gene TRBJ2-1; D uncertain. Trimming left V 0 bases short and J 5 bases short, with 8 bases between. Per germline, CDR1 SGHTA and CDR2 FQGNSA. The CDR3 contains 14 residues. For the CDR3, the DNA is TGTGCCAGCAGCTTAGCGAGACTTAACAATGAGCAGTTCTTC. It is translated as CASSLARLNNEQFF.

The chain couples TRBV5-4 to TRBJ2-1; 8 bases match TRBD2. CDR3 length equals 13 residues. The V and J ends lost 2 bases and 9 bases, in that order; junction bases with no gene match: 4. The germline V gene encodes CDR1 SGHNT and CDR2 YYREEE (reference sequence). The CDR3 spells CASSLRTSSEQFF. CDR3 nucleotides: TGTGCCAGCAGCTTAAGGACTAGCAGTGAGCAGTTCTTC.

Here the CDR3 DNA reads TGCGCCAGCAGCGCCCGAGACTCCACTAATGAGCAGTTCTTC. Translated, it gives CASSARDSTNEQFF. V and J are TRBV4-1 and TRBJ2-1; D unclear. CDR3 length equals 14 residues. The germline V gene encodes CDR1 MGHRA and CDR2 YSYEKL. The V and J ends lost 5 bases and 7 bases respectively, with 15 bases between them.

The chain recombines TRBV4-2 with TRBJ1-1, with D perhaps matching TRBD1 (5 bases). Trimming pared 1 base from V and 6 bases from J, leaving 9 bases between. This CDR3 spans 13 amino acids. Germline CDR1 and CDR2: LGHNA and YNFKEQ. In nucleotides, the CDR3 is TGTGCCAGCAGCCAAGCCTTACAGGCTGAAGCTTTCTTT. Its translation: CASSQALQAEAFF.

The CDR3 is CASSYSDRLTDTQYF. In nucleotides, the CDR3 is TGTGCCAGCAGTTACAGCGACAGACTCACAGATACGCAGTATTTT. The chain couples TRBV6-5 to TRBJ2-3, with D possibly matching TRBD1 (5 bases). The length of the CDR3 is 15 residues. Germline CDR1 is MNHEY and CDR2 is SVGAGI. Between the trimmed V and J ends, which lost 2 bases and 2 bases, there was a span of 11 bases.

Only a few counts were recorded for this clone. The rearrangement links TRBV20-1 to TRBJ1-4; no definite D call. The germline V and J ends were trimmed by 4 bases and 8 bases, with 8 bases remaining between them. CDR1 DFQATT and CDR2 SNEGSKA come from the germline V gene (reference sequence). The CDR3 is 11 amino acids. DNA for the CDR3: TGCAGTGCTATCTCCAGCGAAAAACTGTTTTTT. Protein sequence: CSAISSEKLFF.